Below, 21 T cell receptor beta chains from the same sample are listed, as sequenced in a study of T cell repertoires in cytomegalovirus infection. Their recognized antigens are unknown. In TCRdb, the reads were re-called with MiXCR into one record per CDR3 protein. The data hold over 250,000 distinct CDR3 sequences, with less than 25% observed a single time. The sample consisted of cultured PBMCs, taken from culture after CMV antigen stimulation. These receptor sequences come from a human donor in good health (CMV status not recorded). Some clones in this sample may be carry-over from other donors' samples.

The CDR3 loop reads CASSIVAGINYGYTF. Written as DNA, the CDR3 is TGTGCCAGTAGTATAGTCGCCGGGATCAACTATGGCTACACCTTC. This chain joins TRBV19 and TRBJ1-2; D not certain. With 1 base removed from V and 2 bases from J, the gap between germline ends came to 11 bases. The CDR3 extends over 15 amino acids. From germline, CDR1 is LNHDA and CDR2 SQIVND (reference sequence). Filled out from reference TRBV19 and TRBJ1-2, the complete variable domain reads DGGITQSPKYLFRKEGQNVTLSCEQNLNHDAMYWYRQDPGQGLRLIYYSQIVNDFQKGDIAEGYSVSREKKESFPLTVTSAQKNPTAFYLCASSIVAGINYGYTFGSGTRLTVV.

The chain couples TRBV20-1 to TRBJ2-2; 8 bases agree with TRBD2. This CDR3 contains 15 residues. CDR1 DFQATT and CDR2 SNEGSKA come from the germline V gene (reference sequence). CDR3 in amino acids: CGGFAGGPNTGELFF. DNA of the CDR3: TGCGGGGGGTTCGCGGGAGGACCGAACACCGGGGAGCTGTTTTTT.

This clonotype was recorded a few times. This sequence joins TRBV25-1 and TRBJ2-3; 7 bases match TRBD1. The CDR3 sequence is 14 residues long. Germline CDR1 MGHDK, CDR2 SYGVNS. V lost 7 bases and J lost 0; bases outside the gene matches: 4. The CDR3 loop is CASTGGLSTDTQYF. The CDR3 DNA follows: TGTGCCAGCACAGGGGGTCTTAGCACAGATACGCAGTATTTT.

This clonotype came up many times. The V gene is TRBV7-3, the J gene TRBJ2-1; D is unresolved. Germline CDR1 SGHTA, CDR2 FQGTGA. Trimming took off 4 bases at V and 0 bases at J, with 10 bases between the two ends. There are 15 residues in the CDR3. The CDR3 region has the DNA TGTGCCAGCAGCTCTAGTCGGAGCTCCTACAATGAGCAGTTCTTC. Its protein is CASSSSRSSYNEQFF.

The V call is TRBV29-1, the J call TRBJ2-1; 11 bases agree with TRBD2. Germline CDR1 reads SQVTM; CDR2 reads ANQGSEA. The CDR3 runs to 15 residues. Trimming removed 3 bases from V and 5 bases from J; junction bases left unmatched: 6. The CDR3 region is CSVDILAGANNEQFF. DNA of the CDR3: TGCAGCGTTGACATACTAGCGGGAGCGAACAATGAGCAGTTCTTC.

The gene calls are TRBV7-2 and TRBJ2-5; D unclear. This CDR3 has 12 residues. The V gene's germline CDR1 is SGHTA and CDR2 FQGNSA. The V end was cut by 1 base, the J end by 8 bases, with 8 bases between. CDR3 amino acids: CASSLEWGTQYF. CDR3 coding DNA: TGTGCCAGCAGCTTAGAGTGGGGAACCCAGTACTTC.

This clonotype was counted only a few times. The V call is TRBV15, the J call TRBJ2-7; 13 bases fit TRBD2. CDR1 and CDR2 from the germline V gene are LNHNV and YYDKDF (reference sequence). J gave up 4 bases and V 2 bases, and 5 bases lay outside the gene matches. The CDR3 extends over 16 amino acids. The CDR3 sequence is CATSRSGLAGAYEQYF. CDR3 coding DNA: TGTGCCACCAGCAGATCTGGACTAGCGGGAGCATACGAGCAGTACTTC.

In this sample, this clonotype turned up a few times. The J gene is TRBJ2-3, the V gene TRBV20-1, with a possible D match to TRBD2 (5 bases). V lost 3 bases and J 0 bases, leaving 16 bases between the germline ends. The CDR3 runs 16 residues. CDR1 and CDR2 from the germline V gene are DFQATT and SNEGSKA (reference sequence). The CDR3 loop is CSASSPSGGSTDTQYF. As DNA, the CDR3 is TGCAGTGCTAGTTCTCCGAGTGGCGGGAGCACAGATACGCAGTATTTT.

This clonotype was observed many times. One end of the junction does not line up with germline, which may come from a read error. CDR3 DNA: TGTGCCACCAGCCCACTAGCGGGAGGCGGGACCGGGGAGCTGTTTTTT. Its translation is CATSPLAGGGTGELFF. The chain carries TRBV7-2 and TRBJ2-2, with 12 bases matching TRBD2. Germline-derived CDR1 and CDR2 are SGHTA and FQGNSA. The CDR3 contains 16 residues.

In its sample, this clonotype was seen a few times. V gene TRBV6-2 or TRBV6-3 combines with J gene TRBJ2-7; the D call may be TRBD1 or TRBD2 (5 bases each). Germline values: CDR1 MNHEY, CDR2 SVGEGT. V gave up 7 bases and J gave up 6 bases, with 13 bases separating them. This CDR3 is 12 amino acids long. CDR3 nucleotides: TGTGCCAGCACGAACATGGGACGCGAGCAGTACTTC. Its translation: CASTNMGREQYF.

This clonotype was recorded many times. The V call is TRBV7-2, the J call TRBJ2-7, with D possibly TRBD2 on 6 matching bases. Germline CDR1 SGHTA, CDR2 FQGNSA. V lost 4 bases and J lost 6, with 13 bases in between. The CDR3 is 13 amino acids. CDR3 sequence: CASSWDSRGEQYF. CDR3 DNA: TGTGCCAGCAGCTGGGACTCTCGGGGCGAGCAGTACTTC.

This clonotype has more than one count but fewer than ten. The gene calls are TRBV27 and TRBJ1-5, with TRBD1 matching 10 bases. CDR1 and CDR2 from the germline V gene are MNHEY and SMNVEV (reference sequence). V shed 5 bases and J 1 base; nucleotides not matched to a gene: 11. This CDR3 comprises 18 residues. The CDR3 nucleotides are TGTGCCAGCAGTGCTTCCGGGACAGGGGAATCAAGCAATCAGCCCCAGCATTTT. This codes for CASSASGTGESSNQPQHF.

The chain has TRBV12-3 or TRBV12-4 and TRBJ1-2; tentatively, D is TRBD1 (6 bases). Trimming removed 2 bases at V and 7 bases at J, with 11 bases between. CDR3 length equals 13 residues. CDR3 region: CASSLLPQGGYTF. The CDR3 DNA follows: TGTGCCAGCAGTTTACTTCCACAGGGTGGCTACACCTTC.

There are a few counts of this clonotype. The V gene is TRBV29-1, the J gene TRBJ2-1; 12 bases align to TRBD1. V shed 6 bases and J 6 bases; nucleotides not matched to a gene: 9. Germline V lookup: CDR1 SQVTM, CDR2 ANQGSEA. The CDR3 extends over 15 amino acids. The CDR3 region is CSVNVQGQGANEQFF. The CDR3 bases are TGCAGCGTGAACGTCCAGGGACAGGGGGCCAATGAGCAGTTCTTC.

This clonotype was seen more than once but under ten times. The chain links TRBV28 to TRBJ1-1, with a possible D match to TRBD1 (6 bases). Germline CDR1 reads MDHEN; CDR2 reads SYDVKM. This CDR3 has 11 amino acids. Trimming left V 6 bases short and J 10 bases short, with 12 bases between. DNA of the CDR3: TGTGCCAGCAGCCCCGCCAGGGGAGCTTTCTTT. Protein product: CASSPARGAFF. Looking up the rest from reference TRBV28 and TRBJ1-1 gives the full variable domain: DVKVTQSSRYLVKRTGEKVFLECVQDMDHENMFWYRQDPGLGLRLIYFSYDVKMKEKGDIPEGYSVSREKKERFSLILESASTNQTSMYLCASSPARGAFFGQGTRLTVV.

In this sample, this clonotype turned up once. CDR3 region: CASSVDSGGRETQYF. Written as DNA, the CDR3 is TGTGCCAGCAGCGTAGACAGCGGGGGACGGGAGACCCAGTACTTC. The chain is built from TRBV9 and TRBJ2-5; 8 bases line up with TRBD2. Germline trimming cut 0 bases from V and 5 bases from J; bases unmatched to any gene: 6. The CDR3 runs to 15 residues. The V gene's germline CDR1 is SGDLS and CDR2 YYNGEE.

This clonotype has only a few counts. The chain links TRBV20-1 to TRBJ2-7; 7 bases line up with TRBD1. The CDR3 totals 12 residues. The trim removed 5 bases at V and 2 bases at J, leaving 3 bases unmatched. The germline V gene encodes CDR1 DFQATT and CDR2 SNEGSKA (reference sequence). The CDR3: CSAGDSAYEQYF. In DNA form, the CDR3 reads TGCAGTGCTGGGGACAGCGCCTACGAGCAGTACTTC.

This clonotype was detected only a few times. This chain joins TRBV30 and TRBJ1-1, with D perhaps matching TRBD1 (6 bases). This CDR3 contains 17 residues. Trimming took 5 bases from V and 1 from J, leaving 23 bases between them. Germline lookup yields CDR1 GTSNPN and CDR2 SVGIG (reference sequence). The CDR3 loop reads CAWARDTVFFENTEAFF. DNA for the CDR3: TGTGCCTGGGCCCGGGACACCGTATTTTTCGAGAACACTGAAGCTTTCTTT.

This clonotype was counted only a few times. The V call is TRBV12-3 or TRBV12-4, the J call TRBJ1-2; the D is unclear. The CDR3 consists of 11 residues. Trimming removed 3 bases from V and 7 bases from J, with 6 bases in between. Written as DNA, the CDR3 is TGTGCCAGCAGTTTGGGAAGTGGCTACACCTTC. Amino acid sequence: CASSLGSGYTF.

This clonotype was counted a few times. The CDR3 DNA sequence: TGTGCCACCAGCAGGGAAAGCTCCTACAATGAGCAGTTCTTC. Encoded protein: CATSRESSYNEQFF. The chain recombines TRBV15 with TRBJ2-1; D unresolved. Germline values: CDR1 LNHNV, CDR2 YYDKDF (reference sequence). The CDR3 consists of 14 residues. Trimming removed 3 bases at V and 0 bases at J, with 6 bases between.

This clonotype has a count of ten or more. This CDR3 is CAIRSGTNTEAFF. The CDR3 DNA reads as TGTGCCATCAGATCGGGGACGAACACTGAAGCTTTCTTT. V gene TRBV10-3 combines with J gene TRBJ1-1; D might be TRBD1 (5 bases). This CDR3 spans 13 amino acids. V lost 6 bases to trimming and J lost 1 base, with 9 bases between them. Germline CDR1 ENHRY, CDR2 SYGVKD.